This passage covers 22 T cell receptor beta chains from one sample sequenced in a study of CD8 T cells in ankylosing spondylitis (dated by TCRdb to the late 2010s). Library creation used 5' RACE. TCRdb lists the instrument as Illumina HiSeq 2500. TCRdb trimmed public reads at Q25 via fastp, called clones via MiXCR and kept in-frame beta chains. A single entry per CDR3 protein holds the most common genes and DNA from its merged rows. In all, the sample holds under 170,000 distinct CDR3 sequences, and around 45% of those were seen once. The ten largest make up roughly 15% of the sample. Input material: synovial fluid, either unsorted or a sorted T cell fraction (not recorded which). The receptors here all came from a male donor with ankylosing spondylitis.

The V call is TRBV5-1, the J call TRBJ1-1, with D perhaps TRBD1 (5 bases). The V and J ends lost 0 bases and 9 bases respectively, with 12 bases between them. The CDR3 totals 13 residues. Germline V gene data show CDR1 as SGHRS and CDR2 as YFSETQ. The CDR3 DNA follows: TGCGCCAGCAGCTTGGGACAGAAGGGTAAAGCTTTCTTT. Protein product: CASSLGQKGKAFF. The variable domain in full, with the rest retrieved from reference TRBV5-1 and TRBJ1-1, is KAGVTQTPRYLIKTRGQQVTLSCSPISGHRSVSWYQQTPGQGLQFLFEYFSETQRNKGNFPGRFSGRQFSNSRSEMNVSTLELGDSALYLCASSLGQKGKAFFGQGTRLTVV.

The gene calls are TRBV12-3 or TRBV12-4 and TRBJ2-7, with 15 bases matching TRBD2. This CDR3 comprises 17 residues. Trimming removed 4 bases from V and 4 bases from J; junction bases left unmatched: 8. CDR3 region: CASSSLGLAGGLYEQYF. Here the CDR3 DNA reads TGTGCCAGCAGTTCCCTAGGACTAGCGGGAGGGCTATACGAGCAGTACTTC.

The sample holds a few counts of this clonotype. The chain recombines TRBV12-3 or TRBV12-4 with TRBJ1-3; D unclear. Trimming shortened V by 7 bases and J by 1 base, and 5 bases separated the two germline ends. The CDR3 is made up of 12 amino acids. The CDR3 here is CASITSGNTIYF. The CDR3 nucleotides read TGTGCCAGCATAACTTCTGGAAACACCATATATTTT.

This clonotype was seen a handful of times. The chain has TRBV3-1 and TRBJ2-7, with TRBD1 matching over 8 bases. V dropped 3 bases and J dropped 0; count of bases not matched to a gene: 4. Germline lookup yields CDR1 LGHDT and CDR2 YNNKEL (reference sequence). The CDR3 has 15 residues. The CDR3 DNA sequence: TGTGCCAGCAGCCATCCGGACAGGGCCTCCTACGAGCAGTACTTC. This codes for CASSHPDRASYEQYF.

This clonotype was observed many times. The chain recombines TRBV25-1 with TRBJ2-1; D is tentatively TRBD1 or TRBD2 (6 bases each). CDR1 and CDR2 from the germline V gene are MGHDK and SYGVNS. The CDR3 length is 13 residues. Trimming shortened V by 4 bases and J by 9 bases, and 13 bases separated the two germline ends. The CDR3 reads CASSGGAAGEQFF. The CDR3 DNA sequence: TGTGCCAGCAGTGGGGGGGCCGCAGGTGAGCAGTTCTTC.

The chain recombines TRBV7-9 with TRBJ2-7; weak D call: TRBD1 (5 bases). This CDR3 comprises 14 residues. The V gene lost 7 bases and the J gene lost 1 base, with 14 bases spanning the gap. The germline V gene encodes CDR1 SEHNR and CDR2 FQNEAQ (reference sequence). CDR3 DNA sequence: TGTGCCAGCAACCCACAGGACCAATCCTACGAGCAGTACTTC. Residues: CASNPQDQSYEQYF.

This rearrangement joins TRBV6-6 to TRBJ2-3; D remains unclear. CDR3 length: 13 amino acids. V lost 3 bases and J lost 1, with 5 bases in between. Germline CDR1 reads MNHNY; CDR2 reads SVGAGI (reference sequence). The CDR3 loop reads CASSYPGTDTQYF. CDR3 nucleotide sequence: TGTGCCAGCAGTTATCCGGGCACAGATACGCAGTATTTT.

V is TRBV4-1 and J is TRBJ2-1, with D uncertain. The V and J ends lost 1 base and 0 bases respectively, with 22 bases between them. The CDR3 totals 20 residues. Looked up from germline, CDR1 is MGHRA and CDR2 is YSYEKL. The CDR3, as DNA: TGCGCCAGCAGCCAAGCCCCCGACGTCTACCGACTGTTCTCCTACAATGAGCAGTTCTTC. It codes for CASSQAPDVYRLFSYNEQFF.

In nucleotides, the CDR3 is TGTGCCATCACTGGGACTAGCGGGGCTAGCACAGATACGCAGTATTTT. It specifies CAITGTSGASTDTQYF. The chain uses TRBV10-3 and TRBJ2-3; 13 bases are shared with TRBD2. Germline values: CDR1 ENHRY, CDR2 SYGVKD. V trimming: 7 bases; J trimming: 0 bases; junction bases outside the gene matches: 4. The CDR3 has 16 residues.

V and J are TRBV6-2 or TRBV6-3 and TRBJ2-3, with D perhaps matching TRBD2 (5 bases). Germline V gene sequence: CDR1 MNHEY, CDR2 SVGEGT. The CDR3 runs 15 residues. Trimming took 2 bases from V and 3 from J, leaving 12 bases between them. This chain's CDR3 is CASSYQAEVTDTQYF. The CDR3 region has the DNA TGTGCCAGCAGTTACCAGGCGGAGGTGACAGATACGCAGTATTTT.

The rearrangement uses TRBV7-9 and TRBJ2-5; possibly TRBD2 for D (5 bases). V was clipped by 7 bases and J by 4 bases, with 22 bases between them. The germline V gene encodes CDR1 SEHNR and CDR2 FQNEAQ (reference sequence). The CDR3 extends over 16 amino acids. The CDR3 is CASMAEVKPEVETQYF. In DNA, the CDR3 is TGTGCCAGCATGGCGGAGGTAAAGCCCGAGGTAGAGACCCAGTACTTC.

The chain recombines TRBV6-1 with TRBJ2-2; 9 positions match TRBD2. CDR1 and CDR2 (germline): MNHNS, SASEGT. The ends lost 5 bases at V and 2 bases at J; junction bases unmatched: 9. The CDR3 consists of 17 residues. The CDR3: CASSPASGTPNTGELFF. CDR3 nucleotide sequence: TGTGCCAGCAGTCCAGCTAGCGGGACTCCAAACACCGGGGAGCTGTTTTTT.

This clonotype was seen at least ten times. J is TRBJ2-5 and V is TRBV4-1; 9 bases map to TRBD2. Trimming took 1 base from V and 3 from J; bases not matched to a gene: 6. The CDR3 contains 16 residues. CDR1 and CDR2 (germline): MGHRA, YSYEKL. This chain's CDR3 is CASSQGVLAGEETQYF. The CDR3 DNA reads as TGCGCCAGCAGCCAAGGGGTCTTAGCGGGGGAAGAGACCCAGTACTTC.

V gene TRBV6-1 combines with J gene TRBJ1-1; tentative D call: TRBD1 (5 bases). Looked up from germline, CDR1 is MNHNS and CDR2 is SASEGT. The CDR3 runs to 15 residues. Trimming shortened V by 8 bases and J by 2 bases, and 18 bases separated the two germline ends. The CDR3 region is CASQDGHFRNTEAFF. DNA of the CDR3: TGTGCCAGCCAGGACGGACATTTTCGTAACACTGAAGCTTTCTTT.

In this sample, this clonotype is large (0.1 to 1%). V and J are TRBV7-9 and TRBJ2-1, with 10 bases identical to TRBD2. This CDR3 comprises 15 residues. V was clipped by 4 bases and J by 7 bases; unmatched bases: 7. The germline gives CDR1 SEHNR, CDR2 FQNEAQ (reference sequence). The CDR3 sequence: CASSSLLAGENEQFF. Written as DNA, the CDR3 is TGTGCCAGCAGCTCTCTTCTAGCGGGAGAAAATGAGCAGTTCTTC.

The chain links TRBV7-8 to TRBJ1-2; TRBD1 matches at 9 bases. Losses at the gene ends were 1 base for V and 2 bases for J; bases not matched to a gene: 8. The CDR3 is 17 residues long. Per germline, CDR1 SGHVS and CDR2 FQNEAQ. The CDR3 coding sequence is TGTGCCAGCAGCTTAGTTGAGGGTGGACAGGGGAACTATGGCTACACCTTC. Its translation is CASSLVEGGQGNYGYTF.

This clonotype was counted only a few times. The chain uses TRBV14 and TRBJ2-7, with D uncertain. The germline V and J ends were trimmed by 4 bases and 2 bases, with 15 bases remaining between them. The CDR3 totals 15 residues. Germline V gene lookup returns CDR1 SGHDN and CDR2 FVKESK. This CDR3 is CASSLRWAGTYEQYF. The CDR3 bases are TGTGCCAGCAGCCTCAGATGGGCCGGAACCTACGAGCAGTACTTC.

This clonotype was seen more than once but under ten times. This chain connects TRBV5-1 to TRBJ1-1; 7 bases are a match to TRBD1. Trimming removed 4 bases from V and 0 bases from J; junction bases left unmatched: 9. Per germline, CDR1 SGHRS and CDR2 YFSETQ. CDR3 length equals 16 residues. The CDR3 loop is CASSIPTGNMNTEAFF. The DNA for the CDR3 is TGCGCCAGCAGCATCCCGACAGGGAACATGAACACTGAAGCTTTCTTT.

The table lists this clonotype with many counts. The chain joins TRBV29-1 to TRBJ1-1, with TRBD1 matching over 8 bases. Germline-derived CDR1 and CDR2 are SQVTM and ANQGSEA. The CDR3 is 12 amino acids. V dropped 2 bases and J dropped 4; count of bases not matched to a gene: 0. CDR3 protein: CSVEQGATEAFF. The CDR3 DNA sequence: TGCAGCGTTGAACAGGGGGCCACTGAAGCTTTCTTT.

The chain combines TRBV19 with TRBJ1-5; D call uncertain. V was trimmed by 7 bases and J by 2 bases, leaving 12 bases between them. CDR1 is LNHDA and CDR2 is SQIVND in the germline V gene (reference sequence). The CDR3 covers 14 residues. For the CDR3, the DNA is TGTGCCAGTACCGGGTTTAGAGGCAATCAGCCCCAGCATTTT. It is translated as CASTGFRGNQPQHF.

A word on this clonotype: An end of the junction does not agree with germline; a read error may underlie this. The V call is TRBV4-1, the J call TRBJ2-1; D perhaps matches TRBD2 (6 bases). The CDR3 runs 17 residues. Per germline, CDR1 MGHRA and CDR2 YSYEKL. The CDR3 is CASSQNYRSGAYNQQFF. The CDR3 DNA follows: TGCGCCAGCAGCCAAAATTACCGTAGCGGCGCCTACAATCAGCAGTTCTTC.

This chain uses TRBV5-1 with TRBJ2-7; a possible D gene is TRBD2 (6 bases). CDR3 length: 16 amino acids. V was trimmed by 4 bases and J by 2 bases, leaving 19 bases between them. CDR1 and CDR2 (germline): SGHRS, YFSETQ. The DNA for the CDR3 is TGCGCCAGCAGCCTGGATCGCGGGACCGACACCTACGAGCAGTACTTC. Translated, it gives CASSLDRGTDTYEQYF.